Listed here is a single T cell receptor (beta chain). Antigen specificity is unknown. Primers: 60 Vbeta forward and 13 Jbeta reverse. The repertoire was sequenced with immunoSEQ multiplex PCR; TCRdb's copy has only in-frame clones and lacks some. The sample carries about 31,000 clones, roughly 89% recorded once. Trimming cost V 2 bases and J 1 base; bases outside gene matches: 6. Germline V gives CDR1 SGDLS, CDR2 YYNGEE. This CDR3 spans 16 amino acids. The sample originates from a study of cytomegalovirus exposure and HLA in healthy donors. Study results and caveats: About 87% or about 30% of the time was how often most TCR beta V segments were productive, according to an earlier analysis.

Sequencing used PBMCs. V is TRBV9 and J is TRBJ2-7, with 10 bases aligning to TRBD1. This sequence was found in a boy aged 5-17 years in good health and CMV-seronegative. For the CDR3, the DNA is TGTGCCAGCAGCGTGGGGGGGACAGGGGTTTCCTACGAGCAGTACTTC. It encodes CASSVGGTGVSYEQYF.